This T cell receptor (beta chain) was obtained from a study of T cell responses to AZD1222 COVID-19 vaccine. In the study overall: Investigators merged groups given second doses at roughly 4 or roughly 12 weeks. Findings and caveats of the study: Donors, mostly white British, included more females; clonal diversity was possibly underestimated.

V was pared by 0 bases and J by 6 bases, with 9 bases between. CDR1 is MNHNS and CDR2 is SASEGT in the germline V gene. The CDR3 sequence is 13 residues long. The method was immunoSEQ multiplex PCR; TCRdb's version includes in-frame clones alone and lacks a portion of them. The table records around 130,000 clones, 75% to 90% of them present only once. Points on this clone: Its target is not known.

This clonotype was obtained from an adult in good health. V gene TRBV6-1 combines with J gene TRBJ2-7; no definite D call. The sequencing here drew on peripheral blood, taken on day 0 of AZD1222 vaccination. For the CDR3, the DNA is TGTGCCAGCAGTGAAGCTACAGTTCTCGAGCAGTACTTC. This sequence encodes CASSEATVLEQYF.